What follows is one T cell receptor (beta chain) and its context. Coverage ceases 3 residues before the CDR3 finishes, and the germline J gene fills in the end. TCRdb keeps only in-frame clones here, not all; method: immunoSEQ multiplex PCR. The sample includes some 29,000 clones. Mixed chimerism was transient after nonmyeloablative marrow transplants from related graft donors. The record originates from a study of Tregs in tolerant kidney transplant recipients. The CDR3 spans 13 residues. Trimming pared 5 bases from V and 0 bases from J, leaving 4 bases between. Germline CDR1 is SGHTA and CDR2 is FQGTGA.

The sequence derives from a human patient who received a combined kidney and bone marrow transplant. Some T cells may trace back to the graft donor. J is TRBJ2-2 and V is TRBV7-3; D is ambiguous. This specimen consisted of CD4+ T cells from blood (PBMCs), obtained 24 months after the transplant. The CDR3 DNA, read in part, is TGTGCCAGCAGCCCTTCGAACACCGGGGAG. Residues: CASSPSNTGE. The complete CDR3 reads CASSPSNTGELFF.